Presented here are 17 T cell receptor beta chains from one specimen sequenced in a study of blood T cell repertoires in COVID-19. Data came from immunoSEQ multiplex PCR; TCRdb stores just in-frame clones and leaves some out. Of hundreds of thousands of clones in the sample, 90% were seen once. Sequencing was done on a sample of peripheral blood. The receptors originated from a woman aged 40 to 50 with COVID-19, enrolled during active disease.

The chain has TRBV27 and TRBJ1-2; 9 nucleotides line up with TRBD1. The J segment lost 8 bases and the V segment lost 5 bases, leaving 6 bases of the junction unmatched. The CDR3 extends over 13 amino acids. CDR1 MNHEY and CDR2 SMNVEV come from the germline V gene (reference sequence). The DNA for the CDR3 is TGTGCCAGCAGTGGGGGACAGGGCGGCGGCTACACCTTC. It is translated as CASSGGQGGGYTF.

This chain links TRBV19 with TRBJ1-1; TRBD1 aligns across 7 bases. Germline CDR1 reads LNHDA; CDR2 reads SQIVND (reference sequence). V was pared by 2 bases and J by 5 bases, with 5 bases of the junction left unmatched. The CDR3 is 14 amino acids. The CDR3 spells CASSIQGEWTEAFF. The CDR3 DNA is TGTGCCAGTAGTATACAGGGGGAGTGGACTGAAGCTTTCTTT.

The chain combines TRBV28 with TRBJ2-3; 7 bases fit TRBD2. Germline V gives CDR1 MDHEN, CDR2 SYDVKM. The J segment lost 7 bases and the V segment lost 0 bases, leaving 1 base of the junction unmatched. This CDR3 has 13 amino acids. CDR3 protein: CASSLWREYTQYF. CDR3 nucleotide sequence: TGTGCCAGCAGTTTATGGCGGGAGTATACGCAGTATTTT.

This clone came up once. The chain recombines TRBV19 with TRBJ2-1, with TRBD2 matching 14 bases. Germline CDR1 LNHDA, CDR2 SQIVND (reference sequence). CDR3 length: 17 residues. J lost 3 bases, V lost 4 bases, and 5 bases had no gene match. CDR3: CASSRGLAGDVYNEQFF. CDR3 coding DNA: TGTGCCAGTAGTAGGGGACTAGCGGGAGATGTCTACAATGAGCAGTTCTTC.

The chain couples TRBV10-1 to TRBJ1-3; TRBD1 aligns across 7 bases. V shed 2 bases, J shed 0 bases, and the junction held 1 base outside the gene matches. Germline CDR1 is WNHNN and CDR2 is SYGVQD (reference sequence). This CDR3 is 15 amino acids long. DNA of the CDR3: TGCGCCAGCAGTGAGCCAGGGGGCTCTGGAAACACCATATATTTT. This translates into CASSEPGGSGNTIYF.

The genes are TRBV5-1 and TRBJ2-7, with TRBD1 identical over 8 bases. The CDR3 loop spans 16 amino acids. Looked up from germline, CDR1 is SGHRS and CDR2 is YFSETQ. V lost 4 bases to trimming and J lost 6 bases; unmatched junction nucleotides: 15. The CDR3 here is CASSGGTGPKQSEQYF. CDR3 DNA: TGCGCCAGCAGCGGAGGGACAGGCCCAAAACAGTCCGAGCAGTACTTC.

This CDR3 reads CASSLEYRGKTGELFF. The CDR3 nucleotides are TGTGCCAGCAGCTTAGAATACAGGGGGAAGACCGGGGAGCTGTTTTTT. V and J are TRBV7-8 and TRBJ2-2, with TRBD1 identical over 8 bases. There are 16 residues in the CDR3. With V trimmed by 1 base and J by 5 bases, 6 bases remained unmatched. Germline assignment: CDR1 SGHVS and CDR2 FQNEAQ. Looking up the rest from reference TRBV7-8 and TRBJ2-2 gives the full variable domain: GAGVSQSPRYKVAKRGQDVALRCDPISGHVSLFWYQQALGQGPEFLTYFQNEAQLDKSGLPSDRFFAERPEGSVSTLKIQRTQQEDSAVYLCASSLEYRGKTGELFFGEGSRLTVL.

This chain connects TRBV9 to TRBJ2-5; no clear D gene. The CDR3 covers 13 residues. V dropped 1 base and J dropped 5 bases, with 9 bases sitting between them. Germline CDR1 SGDLS, CDR2 YYNGEE. In DNA form, the CDR3 reads TGTGCCAGCAGCGTATCGAGTCTTGAGACCCAGTACTTC. This codes for CASSVSSLETQYF.

The V gene is TRBV30, the J gene TRBJ1-1; TRBD1 is a possible D gene (5 bases). This CDR3 is built from 16 residues. V shed 3 bases and J shed 1 base, with 18 bases lying between them. Germline V gives CDR1 GTSNPN, CDR2 SVGIG (reference sequence). CDR3 coding DNA: TGTGCCTGGAGGTTCCCGGGGGTTCCGTGGAACACTGAAGCTTTCTTT. Translated, it gives CAWRFPGVPWNTEAFF.

V usage is TRBV11-2 and J usage is TRBJ1-1; a possible D gene is TRBD1 (6 bases). CDR1 and CDR2 (germline): SGHAT, FQNNGV. This CDR3 comprises 16 residues. V gave up 3 bases and J gave up 6 bases, with 20 bases separating them. CDR3 DNA: TGTGCCAGCAGCTTCTGGCTGGGGGAGGGGGGGGCTGAAGCTTTCTTT. Protein: CASSFWLGEGGAEAFF.

For the CDR3, the DNA is TGTGCCAGCAGCCCGAAAGGGACAGGAGGCGTTCGGGTGGAGACCCAGTACTTC. This translates into CASSPKGTGGVRVETQYF. The chain carries TRBV5-4 and TRBJ2-5, with 8 bases that match TRBD1. With V trimmed by 4 bases and J by 5 bases, 19 bases remained unmatched. CDR3 length equals 18 residues. The germline gives CDR1 SGHNT, CDR2 YYREEE (reference sequence).

The chain carries TRBV2 and TRBJ1-2; the D is unclear. The CDR3 is made up of 11 amino acids. V was pared by 7 bases and J by 7 bases, with 10 bases between. Looked up from germline, CDR1 is SNHLY and CDR2 is FYNNEI. The CDR3 DNA reads TGTGCCAGCACCCCGTTTTTTGGCTACACCTTC. It is translated as CASTPFFGYTF.

The chain has TRBV7-9 and TRBJ1-4; tentatively, D is TRBD1 (6 bases). This CDR3 spans 19 amino acids. Germline CDR1 reads SEHNR; CDR2 reads FQNEAQ (reference sequence). V gave up 3 bases and J gave up 2 bases, with 22 bases separating them. The CDR3 loop reads CASSFGRQERAATNEKLFF. CDR3 bases: TGTGCCAGCAGCTTCGGGCGACAGGAGAGGGCTGCCACTAATGAAAAACTGTTTTTT.

The chain employs TRBV4-1 and TRBJ2-7; 11 positions agree with TRBD1. The CDR3 has 15 residues. The germline V gene encodes CDR1 MGHRA and CDR2 YSYEKL. V lost 3 bases to trimming and J lost 3 bases; unmatched junction nucleotides: 4. Written as DNA, the CDR3 is TGCGCCAGCAGCCAGAGGGACAGGGGGAACTACGAGCAGTACTTC. Protein: CASSQRDRGNYEQYF.

The V and J genes are TRBV27 and TRBJ2-1; 15 positions match TRBD2. CDR1 is MNHEY, CDR2 SMNVEV, per germline (reference sequence). Losses at the gene ends were 11 bases for V and 10 bases for J; bases not matched to a gene: 15. The CDR3 contains 16 residues. The CDR3 spells CAATGPGLAGGREQFF. CDR3 bases: TGTGCCGCCACCGGACCGGGACTAGCGGGAGGACGAGAGCAGTTCTTC.

The CDR3 here is CASSRASNGNQPQHF. DNA for the CDR3: TGTGCCAGCAGCCGCGCCTCGAACGGCAATCAGCCCCAGCATTTT. The chain employs TRBV7-6 and TRBJ1-5; D unresolved. The length of the CDR3 is 15 residues. V dropped 5 bases and J dropped 2 bases, with 13 bases sitting between them. CDR1 SGHVS and CDR2 FNYEAQ come from the germline V gene.

The chain carries TRBV19 and TRBJ2-1; TRBD2 matches 7 bases. The CDR3 length is 15 residues. Trimming removed 2 bases from V and 4 bases from J; junction bases left unmatched: 5. Germline V gives CDR1 LNHDA, CDR2 SQIVND (reference sequence). CDR3 bases: TGTGCCAGTAGTATAAGAAGCGGGGTATACAATGAGCAGTTCTTC. Translating gives CASSIRSGVYNEQFF.